This T cell receptor (beta chain) was recorded in a study of cytomegalovirus exposure and HLA in healthy donors. Points on this clone: Its specificity is unknown.

Method: immunoSEQ multiplex PCR; TCRdb's copy keeps in-frame clones and lacks some. The sample includes about 220,000 clones, 75% to 95% seen only once; the top ten take more than 0.85%. Study-wide results and limits: With high specificity and sensitivity, the classifier reportedly diagnosed cytomegalovirus status.

Trimming removed 4 bases at V and 2 bases at J, with 15 bases between. This CDR3 has 16 residues. Germline V gene sequence: CDR1 WSHSY, CDR2 SAAADI. This TCR was sampled from a woman between 18 and 29 years old in good health and CMV-seronegative. Source material: PBMCs. V usage is TRBV10-2 and J usage is TRBJ1-5, with unresolved D. CDR3 protein: CASSASRPMRNQPQHF. The CDR3 DNA is TGCGCCAGCAGTGCCTCCAGGCCGATGCGCAATCAGCCCCAGCATTTT.